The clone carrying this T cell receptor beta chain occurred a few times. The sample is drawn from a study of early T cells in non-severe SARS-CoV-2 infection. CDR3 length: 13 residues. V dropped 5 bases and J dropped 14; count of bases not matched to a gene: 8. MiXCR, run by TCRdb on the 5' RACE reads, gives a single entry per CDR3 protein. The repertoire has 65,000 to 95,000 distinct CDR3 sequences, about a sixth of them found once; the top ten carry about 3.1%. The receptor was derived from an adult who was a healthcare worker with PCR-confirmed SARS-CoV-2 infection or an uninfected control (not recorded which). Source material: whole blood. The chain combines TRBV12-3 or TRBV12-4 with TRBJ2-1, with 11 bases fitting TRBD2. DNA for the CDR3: TGTGCCAGCAGTAAGACTAGCGGGAAGGTCGAGTTCTTC. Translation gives CASSKTSGKVEFF.